These T cell receptor beta chains were read from a single sample in a study of beta chain features in type 1 diabetes. The repertoire was sequenced with immunoSEQ multiplex PCR; TCRdb's copy has only in-frame clones and lacks some. Among approximately 150,000 clones listed, 9.7% were seen once. Input material: central memory CD4+ T cells from blood. These receptor sequences come from a woman between 35 and 50 years old in good health. Each CDR3 is given with its conserved first and last residue. Fields, in order: clone size, V gene, CDR3 protein. Clone size is shown for a subset of rows, as once, few, many or a class of expanded clone.

.	TRBV4-1	CASSIADRAGTEAFF
many	TRBV28	CASSLMNRRNTEAFF
few	TRBV4-2	CASTRDRLNYNEQFF
few	TRBV19	CASSSTGQGTYEQYF
many	TRBV7-2	CASSLRSGLAGGTDTQYF
.	TRBV7-2	CASSLPGQGASSYNSPLHF
few	TRBV11-2	CASSFQTGELFF
many	TRBV14	CASSLFGAPSYEQYF
few	TRBV5-1	CASSLGTPRTDTQYF
few	TRBV7-2	CASTGQGPLDEQYF
few	TRBV4-2	CASSLVAGGNYGYTF
few	TRBV30	CAWSVRVGGRFTGELFF
.	TRBV14	CASSQDRKGGRAFF
.	TRBV7-2	CASSRTGEKLFF
few	TRBV11-2	CASSFGTGPYGYTF
.	TRBV20-1	CSGGWADTQYF
few	TRBV18	CASSQQAGREQYF
.	TRBV5-1	CASSLVPAGDYQETQYF